This T cell receptor (beta chain) originates from a study of T cell responses to AZD1222 COVID-19 vaccine. Study overall: Second-dose groups at about 4 or about 12 weeks were pooled.

Worth noting for this clone: Its antigen is as yet unknown.

Study outcomes and limitations: The study identified only five to seven AZD1222 recipients as seropositive at baseline. Spike-wide vaccine-associated CD4 TCRs dominated at 160-218 and 743-854. Clonal diversity was possibly underestimated, and white British individuals and females predominated among donors.

The protocol was immunoSEQ multiplex PCR, while the TCRdb copy is restricted to in-frame clones and leaves out a portion. The sample lists 120,000 or so clones, 85% to 90% seen once, with approximately 8.1% in the top ten. The ends were cut back, 6 bases at V and 3 bases at J, with 16 bases in the middle. The germline CDR1 and CDR2 sequences are MNHEY and SMNVEV (reference sequence). The CDR3 length is 15 residues. The sequence was obtained from an adult in good health. The rearrangement joins TRBV27 to TRBJ2-3; D possibly corresponds to TRBD1 (6 bases). The sequencing used peripheral blood, collected on day 0 of AZD1222 vaccination. The CDR3 sequence: CASSQQGRRTDTQYF. The CDR3 DNA reads TGTGCCAGCAGCCAACAGGGTCGGAGGACAGATACGCAGTATTTT.